This T cell receptor (beta chain) was found in a study of blood T cells in healthy people across ages. Overall study findings and caveats: Total diversity from one million sequenced T cells was likely underestimated.

Details on this clonotype: As yet, its antigen is unknown. One base away lies a much larger clone, so this may be a sequencing read error.

The study isolated at least 7 million PBMCs from each sample. With 10 bases removed from V and 0 bases from J, the gap between germline ends came to 14 bases. This CDR3 region has 15 residues. Germline loops: CDR1 SGHRS, CDR2 YFSETQ. Primed by a sample-barcoded 5' primer and a J-beta primer mix, a second PCR proceeded for roughly 7 to 12 cycles. Through a template-switch adaptor with 12 random nucleotides, each cDNA molecule received a tag. MiXCR, applied by TCRdb to the 5' RACE reads, yields one record per CDR3 protein. The sample holds about 1.7 million distinct CDR3 sequences, approximately 28% seen once.

Specimen: blood. The chain uses TRBV5-1 and TRBJ2-6, with D possibly TRBD1 on 7 matching bases. The sequence was collected from a woman under 40 in good health. The CDR3 region has the DNA TGCGCCGGCGGGACAGCTAGCTCTGGGGCCAACGTCCTGACTTTC. Amino acids: CAGGTASSGANVLTF.